The rows below give T cell receptor beta chains drawn from one sample of a study of identical twins. MiXCR, applied by TCRdb to the 5' RACE reads, yields one record per CDR3 protein. This repertoire shows 280,000 or so distinct CDR3 sequences, about 8% found once; its top ten account for less than 2.5%. Separately, the same data were catalogued under a study of yellow fever vaccine responses in identical twins.

The specimen sequenced was memory (CD45RO+) T cells sorted from blood. These receptor sequences come from a young woman in good health. CDR3s include the opening cysteine and the closing phenylalanine or tryptophan. Fields, in order: J gene, V gene, clone size, D gene, CDR3 protein, CDR3 DNA. The D gene is left open where the match is weak. Size is omitted from some rows. Given values are once, few, many or a class for expanded clones.

J: TRBJ1-4; V: TRBV6-1; size: many; D: -; CDR3: CASRSQGESEKLFF; DNA: TGTGCCAGCAGATCACAGGGCGAGAGTGAAAAACTGTTTTTT
J: TRBJ2-3; V: TRBV7-9; size: many; D: TRBD2; CDR3: CASSRAGGGTDTQYF; DNA: TGTGCCAGCAGCCGAGCGGGAGGAGGGACAGATACGCAGTATTTT
J: TRBJ2-1; V: TRBV28; size: few; D: -; CDR3: CASSFPSLSFRYNEQFF; DNA: TGTGCCAGCAGTTTCCCCTCCCTTAGTTTTCGGTACAATGAGCAGTTCTTC
J: TRBJ2-4; V: TRBV7-9; size: -; D: TRBD1; CDR3: CASSLKVGTVGNIQYF; DNA: TGTGCCAGCAGCTTAAAGGTCGGGACAGTTGGAAACATTCAGTACTTC
J: TRBJ2-3; V: TRBV18; size: many; D: -; CDR3: CASSPSGETGGTDTQYF; DNA: TGTGCCAGCTCACCAAGCGGGGAAACAGGGGGCACAGATACGCAGTATTTT
J: TRBJ1-6; V: TRBV10-2; size: -; D: -; CDR3: CASSESWGSPLHF; DNA: TGCGCCAGCAGTGAGTCGTGGGGTTCACCCCTCCACTTT
J: TRBJ1-3; V: TRBV12-5; size: few; D: -; CDR3: CASGLAGSGNTIYF; DNA: TGTGCTAGTGGTTTGGCAGGCTCTGGAAACACCATATATTTT
J: TRBJ2-1; V: TRBV5-1; size: many; D: TRBD2; CDR3: CASSLAGGPNEQFF; DNA: TGCGCCAGCAGCTTAGCGGGAGGGCCTAATGAGCAGTTCTTC
J: TRBJ2-7; V: TRBV5-1; size: -; D: -; CDR3: CASSLVGRGAYEQYF; DNA: TGCGCCAGCAGCTTGGTAGGTAGAGGGGCCTACGAGCAGTACTTC
J: TRBJ2-7; V: TRBV19; size: -; D: -; CDR3: CASSSFLTAYEQYF; DNA: TGTGCCAGTAGTAGCTTCCTTACAGCCTACGAGCAGTACTTC
J: TRBJ2-3; V: TRBV4-1; size: many; D: TRBD2; CDR3: CASSRTLANPTDTQYF; DNA: TGCGCCAGCAGCCGCACACTAGCGAACCCCACAGATACGCAGTATTTT
J: TRBJ2-5; V: TRBV2; size: -; D: TRBD2; CDR3: CASSEALKRGGRETQYF; DNA: TGTGCCAGCAGTGAAGCGCTTAAGCGGGGGGGTAGAGAGACCCAGTACTTC
J: TRBJ1-1; V: TRBV5-6; size: few; D: -; CDR3: CASSLGQPSGTEAFF; DNA: TGTGCCAGCAGCTTGGGTCAGCCTTCGGGGACTGAAGCTTTCTTT
J: TRBJ2-2; V: TRBV5-1; size: many; D: -; CDR3: CASSTQSTGELFF; DNA: TGCGCCAGCAGCACTCAGAGCACCGGGGAGCTGTTTTTT
J: TRBJ2-3; V: TRBV20-1; size: -; D: -; CDR3: CSVIVPGTDTQYF; DNA: TGCAGTGTTATAGTTCCCGGGACAGATACGCAGTATTTT
J: TRBJ2-3; V: TRBV20-1; size: few; D: TRBD2; CDR3: CSASGAGLAGGPADTQYF; DNA: TGCAGTGCTAGTGGCGCGGGACTAGCGGGAGGGCCGGCAGATACGCAGTATTTT
J: TRBJ1-1; V: TRBV10-3; size: few; D: TRBD1; CDR3: CAISDPGQGRGSTEAFF; DNA: TGTGCCATCAGTGATCCTGGACAGGGACGGGGGAGCACTGAAGCTTTCTTT
J: TRBJ2-6; V: TRBV10-3; size: -; D: -; CDR3: CAISPDPLNVLTF; DNA: TGTGCCATCAGCCCTGATCCACTCAACGTCCTGACTTTC
J: TRBJ1-1; V: TRBV7-9; size: many; D: TRBD1; CDR3: CASSSRQGPNTEAFF; DNA: TGTGCCAGCAGCTCCCGACAGGGGCCGAACACTGAAGCTTTCTTT
J: TRBJ1-4; V: TRBV3-1; size: -; D: TRBD1; CDR3: CASSQEWDSGNEKLFF; DNA: TGTGCCAGCAGCCAAGAGTGGGACAGCGGTAATGAAAAACTGTTTTTT
J: TRBJ1-5; V: TRBV5-5; size: -; D: -; CDR3: CASSFPGLNQPQHF; DNA: TGTGCCAGCAGCTTCCCCGGCCTCAATCAGCCCCAGCATTTT
J: TRBJ2-1; V: TRBV4-2; size: many; D: TRBD2; CDR3: CASSQEGSGSTNEQFF; DNA: TGTGCCAGCAGCCAAGAGGGAAGCGGGAGTACTAATGAGCAGTTCTTC
J: TRBJ2-3; V: TRBV6-5; size: few; D: -; CDR3: CASSYPGTSKGDTQYF; DNA: TGTGCCAGCAGTTACCCTGGGACCTCAAAGGGGGATACGCAGTATTTT
J: TRBJ1-5; V: TRBV20-1; size: -; D: -; CDR3: CSANLVGDGAAQHF; DNA: TGCAGTGCTAATTTGGTTGGGGATGGGGCGGCCCAGCATTTT
J: TRBJ2-3; V: TRBV10-3; size: many; D: -; CDR3: CAISESGGTANTQYF; DNA: TGTGCCATCAGTGAGTCGGGAGGGACAGCCAATACGCAGTATTTT
J: TRBJ2-1; V: TRBV28; size: -; D: TRBD1; CDR3: CASSQTGTGMGRQFF; DNA: TGTGCCAGCAGCCAAACCGGGACAGGGATGGGGCGGCAGTTCTTC
J: TRBJ1-5; V: TRBV28; size: many; D: -; CDR3: CASSFATGNNQPQHF; DNA: TGTGCCAGCAGTTTTGCGACAGGAAACAATCAGCCCCAGCATTTT
J: TRBJ2-1; V: TRBV7-9; size: many; D: -; CDR3: CASSSPLSYNEQFF; DNA: TGTGCCAGCAGCTCTCCCCTCTCCTACAATGAGCAGTTCTTC
J: TRBJ2-3; V: TRBV20-1; size: many; D: -; CDR3: CSASLWGEGWDTQYF; DNA: TGCAGTGCTAGCCTATGGGGGGAAGGTTGGGATACGCAGTATTTT
J: TRBJ2-3; V: TRBV2; size: -; D: -; CDR3: CASSEQGRSADTQYF; DNA: TGTGCCAGCAGTGAACAGGGTCGGTCAGCAGATACGCAGTATTTT
J: TRBJ1-1; V: TRBV7-6; size: few; D: TRBD1; CDR3: CASSKEGTGYNTEAFF; DNA: TGTGCCAGCAGCAAAGAGGGGACAGGGTACAACACTGAAGCTTTCTTT
J: TRBJ2-6; V: TRBV11-1; size: few; D: TRBD2; CDR3: CASSLGLAGPSGANVLTF; DNA: TGTGCCAGCAGCTTAGGACTAGCCGGCCCCTCTGGGGCCAACGTCCTGACTTTC
J: TRBJ1-6; V: TRBV4-1; size: many; D: -; CDR3: CASSETGNTSPLHF; DNA: TGCGCCAGCAGCGAGACGGGTAATACTTCACCCCTCCACTTT
J: TRBJ1-2; V: TRBV24-1; size: -; D: -; CDR3: CATSDLPGIQGYTF; DNA: TGTGCCACCAGTGATTTGCCAGGGATCCAAGGCTACACCTTC
J: TRBJ2-3; V: TRBV24-1; size: many; D: -; CDR3: CATGFTDTQYF; DNA: TGTGCCACCGGCTTCACAGATACGCAGTATTTT
J: TRBJ2-4; V: TRBV28; size: -; D: -; CDR3: CASSLRLSIVDRLAKNIQYF; DNA: TGTGCCAGCAGTTTAAGATTGTCAATTGTTGACAGGTTAGCCAAAAACATTCAGTACTTC
J: TRBJ2-1; V: TRBV5-1; size: -; D: -; CDR3: CASSFIQGGGNEQFF; DNA: TGCGCCAGCAGCTTTATCCAGGGAGGTGGCAATGAGCAGTTCTTC
J: TRBJ2-1; V: TRBV4-1; size: few; D: TRBD2; CDR3: CASSQVSGRGGNEQFF; DNA: TGCGCCAGCAGCCAAGTTAGCGGGAGGGGGGGCAATGAGCAGTTCTTC
J: TRBJ2-3; V: TRBV24-1; size: many; D: -; CDR3: CATSDFGRPDTQYF; DNA: TGTGCCACCAGTGATTTTGGCCGTCCGGATACGCAGTATTTT
J: TRBJ2-1; V: TRBV5-1; size: many; D: TRBD2; CDR3: CASSSNGGANNEQFF; DNA: TGCGCCAGCAGCTCCAACGGGGGGGCTAACAATGAGCAGTTCTTC
J: TRBJ2-1; V: TRBV20-1; size: many; D: -; CDR3: CSARGQTGESYNEQFF; DNA: TGCAGTGCTAGAGGTCAGACAGGCGAATCCTACAATGAGCAGTTCTTC
J: TRBJ2-1; V: TRBV2; size: few; D: TRBD2; CDR3: CASRAGTTTNEQFF; DNA: TGTGCCAGCAGGGCCGGGACTACCACCAATGAGCAGTTCTTC